Listed below are T cell receptor beta chains from one sample, sequenced in a study of T cell responses to AZD1222 COVID-19 vaccine. Measured with immunoSEQ multiplex PCR; TCRdb has only the in-frame clones, and not every one. This repertoire shows about 120,000 clones, roughly 89% found once; its top ten account for roughly 6.9%. This specimen was peripheral blood, taken 28 days after the second AZD1222 dose. The receptors derive from an adult who received the AZD1222 COVID-19 vaccine. Each CDR3 is given with its conserved first and last residue. A D gene is named only where the DNA matches it firmly. Only part of the rows carry a size: once, few, many, or a class if the clone is expanded.

V: TRBV12-3/TRBV12-4; D: NA; size: NA; J: TRBJ2-4; DNA: TGTGCCAGCAGTTTTTCCGGCAAAAACATTCAGTACTTC; CDR3: CASSFSGKNIQYF
V: TRBV9; D: NA; size: NA; J: TRBJ2-7; DNA: TGTGCCAGCAGTCCAAGCTCCTACGAGCAGTACTTC; CDR3: CASSPSSYEQYF
V: TRBV19; D: NA; size: few; J: TRBJ1-1; DNA: TGTGCCAGTAGTCTCGCGGATGGGGGCCCAACTGAAGCTTTCTTT; CDR3: CASSLADGGPTEAFF
V: TRBV2; D: NA; size: NA; J: TRBJ1-2; DNA: TGTGCCAGTACCCGTGTGATACAGACGTCCTATGGCTACACCTTC; CDR3: CASTRVIQTSYGYTF
V: TRBV14; D: NA; size: NA; J: TRBJ1-1; DNA: TGTGCCAGCAGCCATGCCGGATCTCCTGAAGCTTTCTTT; CDR3: CASSHAGSPEAFF
V: TRBV19; D: NA; size: NA; J: TRBJ1-2; DNA: TGTGCCAGTACCACGCGGGCAGCGACCTATGGCTACACCTTC; CDR3: CASTTRAATYGYTF
V: TRBV7-6; D: NA; size: NA; J: TRBJ1-1; DNA: TGTGCCAGCAGCCCTACTGGCGGGCGAGGGACTGAAGCTTTCTTT; CDR3: CASSPTGGRGTEAFF
V: TRBV30; D: TRBD2; size: NA; J: TRBJ2-2; DNA: TGTGCCTGGGCGATCGGCGGGAGCCCGGCCGGGGAGCTGTTTTTT; CDR3: CAWAIGGSPAGELFF
V: TRBV10-3; D: NA; size: once; J: TRBJ1-2; DNA: TGTGCCATCAGTGAACAGGGCGTTGGCTACACCTTC; CDR3: CAISEQGVGYTF
V: TRBV5-1; D: NA; size: NA; J: TRBJ1-2; DNA: TGCGCCAGCAGCTTGGACCAGGCCTCTAGGGCTGGCTACACCTTC; CDR3: CASSLDQASRAGYTF
V: TRBV27; D: NA; size: NA; J: TRBJ1-2; DNA: TGTGCCAGCAGTTTGGGCAGCAGTCTACTCTATGGCTACACCTTC; CDR3: CASSLGSSLLYGYTF
V: TRBV5-4; D: NA; size: NA; J: TRBJ1-1; DNA: TGTGCCAGCAGCTCCCCTAGCAGTATGAACACTGAAGCTTTCTTT; CDR3: CASSSPSSMNTEAFF
V: TRBV30; D: TRBD1; size: NA; J: TRBJ1-5; DNA: TGTGCCTGGAGCCGCGGACAGGGGGCTCAGCCCCAGCATTTT; CDR3: CAWSRGQGAQPQHF
V: TRBV27; D: TRBD2; size: once; J: TRBJ2-7; DNA: TGTGCCAGCAGTTTATCGGGAGGGGTCTACGAGCAGTACTTC; CDR3: CASSLSGGVYEQYF
V: TRBV5-1; D: NA; size: NA; J: TRBJ2-7; DNA: TGCGCCAGCAGCTTGGCTTCGGGGCGAGGGGGTTACGAGCAGTACTTC; CDR3: CASSLASGRGGYEQYF
V: TRBV6-6; D: NA; size: NA; J: TRBJ2-1; DNA: TGTGCCAGCAGACACCACAATGAGCAGTTCTTC; CDR3: CASRHHNEQFF
V: TRBV30; D: TRBD1; size: NA; J: TRBJ2-2; DNA: TGTGCCTGGAGGACAGGGTTGAACACCGGGGAGCTGTTTTTT; CDR3: CAWRTGLNTGELFF
V: TRBV19; D: TRBD2; size: NA; J: TRBJ2-3; DNA: TGTGCCAGTAGTAAAGTAGCGGGAGGGCCAAATACGCAGTATTTT; CDR3: CASSKVAGGPNTQYF
V: TRBV7-9; D: NA; size: NA; J: TRBJ2-7; DNA: TGTGCCAGCAGCCTCCGGGACCCCTACGAGCAGTACTTC; CDR3: CASSLRDPYEQYF
V: TRBV4-1; D: NA; size: NA; J: TRBJ1-2; DNA: TGCGCCAGCAGCCAAGAAGTCGATTTCTTGTATGGCTACACCTTC; CDR3: CASSQEVDFLYGYTF
V: TRBV13; D: TRBD2; size: NA; J: TRBJ2-3; DNA: TGTGCCAGTGAAGATGTGGGACTAGCGGGAAAGGGGCGGACAGATACGCAGTATTTT; CDR3: CASEDVGLAGKGRTDTQYF
V: TRBV6-1; D: NA; size: NA; J: TRBJ1-2; DNA: TGTGCCAGCAGTGAAGGAGGAGGGTCTTATGGCTACACCTTC; CDR3: CASSEGGGSYGYTF
V: TRBV4-1; D: NA; size: NA; J: TRBJ2-7; DNA: TGCGCCAGCAGCCAAGATACTTGGGAGGACTACGAGCAGTACTTC; CDR3: CASSQDTWEDYEQYF
V: TRBV27; D: TRBD2; size: NA; J: TRBJ2-1; DNA: TGTGCCAGCAGTAGCGGGGGTGTCTCCTACAATGAGCAGTTCTTC; CDR3: CASSSGGVSYNEQFF
V: TRBV5-1; D: NA; size: NA; J: TRBJ1-1; DNA: TGCGCCAGCAGCTTGCCCAGGGATACTGAAGCTTTCTTT; CDR3: CASSLPRDTEAFF
V: TRBV2; D: NA; size: once; J: TRBJ2-7; DNA: TGTGCCAGCAGTGAAGCGCGGGTTTCCTACGAGCAGTACTTC; CDR3: CASSEARVSYEQYF
V: TRBV6-5; D: NA; size: NA; J: TRBJ1-2; DNA: TGTGCCAGCAGTTACCGTACCACACACTCGGGAGGGGGCTACACCTTC; CDR3: CASSYRTTHSGGGYTF
V: TRBV6-5; D: NA; size: NA; J: TRBJ1-1; DNA: TGTGCCAGCAGTTACTCCTGGGGGTCCACTGAAGCTTTCTTT; CDR3: CASSYSWGSTEAFF
V: TRBV18; D: NA; size: once; J: TRBJ2-5; DNA: TGTGCCAGCTCACCAGGCAGCCAAGAGACCCAGTACTTC; CDR3: CASSPGSQETQYF
V: TRBV7-9; D: NA; size: NA; J: TRBJ1-5; DNA: TGTGCCAGCAGTCCCCCTGGCAGGGGAGAGGGTCAGCCCCAGCATTTT; CDR3: CASSPPGRGEGQPQHF
V: TRBV29-1; D: TRBD2; size: NA; J: TRBJ2-2; DNA: TGCAGCGTTGTAGCGGGAGGAGGAAACACCGGGGAGCTGTTTTTT; CDR3: CSVVAGGGNTGELFF
V: TRBV18; D: NA; size: NA; J: TRBJ1-3; DNA: TGTGCCAGCTCACCAATGACAGCGGTCTCTGGAAACACCATATATTTT; CDR3: CASSPMTAVSGNTIYF
V: TRBV7-8; D: NA; size: NA; J: TRBJ2-7; DNA: TGTGCCAGCAGCGCACTAGGCAGCTACGAGCAGTACTTC; CDR3: CASSALGSYEQYF
V: TRBV27; D: TRBD2; size: NA; J: TRBJ2-1; DNA: TGTGCCAGCAGTTTAAGTGGCGGGAGGGCCGCGGGACATGAGCAGTTCTTC; CDR3: CASSLSGGRAAGHEQFF
V: TRBV11-2; D: TRBD2; size: once; J: TRBJ2-1; DNA: TGTGCCAGCGTTGCGGGGGATAATGAGCAGTTCTTC; CDR3: CASVAGDNEQFF
V: TRBV6-5; D: TRBD2; size: NA; J: TRBJ2-7; DNA: TGTGCCACTTCCGACGGGGGGGCTCTCTACGAGCAGTACTTC; CDR3: CATSDGGALYEQYF
V: TRBV19; D: NA; size: once; J: TRBJ1-1; DNA: TGTGCCAGTAGGCCGAGGCAAGGACTGAACACTGAAGCTTTCTTT; CDR3: CASRPRQGLNTEAFF
V: TRBV9; D: TRBD1; size: NA; J: TRBJ2-7; DNA: TGTGCCAGCAGCGTAGCCGGACAGGGGGCTGAAGAGCAGTACTTC; CDR3: CASSVAGQGAEEQYF
V: TRBV5-1; D: NA; size: once; J: TRBJ2-7; DNA: TGCGCCAGCAGCGCGGGGCGGGACGCCACCTACGAGCAGTACTTC; CDR3: CASSAGRDATYEQYF
V: TRBV19; D: NA; size: NA; J: TRBJ1-1; DNA: TGTGCCAGTAGTCCCGGGACGCCTCACACTGAAGCTTTCTTT; CDR3: CASSPGTPHTEAFF
V: TRBV6-5; D: NA; size: NA; J: TRBJ1-1; DNA: TGTGCCAGCAGTACAGGATCGAACACTGAAGCTTTCTTT; CDR3: CASSTGSNTEAFF
V: TRBV19; D: NA; size: NA; J: TRBJ1-1; DNA: TGTGCCAGTAGCCCAGTTCTACGACGAACAATTCGGGGGCAACAGGTGAACACTGAAGCTTTCTTT; CDR3: CASSPVLRRTIRGQQVNTEAFF
V: TRBV27; D: NA; size: few; J: TRBJ2-7; DNA: TGTGCCAGCAGCCCCTCGAGGGGGGAGGGAACCTACGAGCAGTACTTC; CDR3: CASSPSRGEGTYEQYF
V: TRBV4-1; D: NA; size: NA; J: TRBJ2-7; DNA: TGCGCCAGCAGCCAACGACCCGGGACACTTTACGAGCAGTACTTC; CDR3: CASSQRPGTLYEQYF
V: TRBV5-1; D: TRBD2; size: NA; J: TRBJ2-4; DNA: TGCGCCAGCAGCTTGCTTTCTAGGGAGGGTGACATTCAGTACTTC; CDR3: CASSLLSREGDIQYF
V: TRBV5-6; D: NA; size: few; J: TRBJ2-7; DNA: TGTGCCAGCAGCGGCCCACCCCCGATTTACGAGCAGTACTTC; CDR3: CASSGPPPIYEQYF
V: TRBV5-8; D: NA; size: NA; J: TRBJ2-5; DNA: TGTGCCAGCAGCTTTCAGGTCCCAGAGACCCAGTACTTC; CDR3: CASSFQVPETQYF
V: TRBV5-3; D: TRBD2; size: NA; J: TRBJ2-3; DNA: TGTGCCAGAAGCTTGGCAGTAGCGGGGGTACACACAGATACGCAGTATTTT; CDR3: CARSLAVAGVHTDTQYF
V: TRBV6-5; D: NA; size: NA; J: TRBJ2-1; DNA: TGTGCCAGCAGTTACGGGGGCCACCATGAGCAGTTCTTC; CDR3: CASSYGGHHEQFF
V: TRBV30; D: TRBD1; size: NA; J: TRBJ1-5; DNA: TGTGCCTGGAGTTTGGGCAGGGGGAATCAGCCCCAGCATTTT; CDR3: CAWSLGRGNQPQHF
V: TRBV19; D: NA; size: once; J: TRBJ2-1; DNA: TGTGCCAGTAGTCCTCCGGGACCTACGTACAATGAGCAGTTCTTC; CDR3: CASSPPGPTYNEQFF
V: TRBV28; D: NA; size: NA; J: TRBJ2-2; DNA: TGTGCCAGCAGTTTACGGGACACGTCGAACACCGGGGAGCTGTTTTTT; CDR3: CASSLRDTSNTGELFF